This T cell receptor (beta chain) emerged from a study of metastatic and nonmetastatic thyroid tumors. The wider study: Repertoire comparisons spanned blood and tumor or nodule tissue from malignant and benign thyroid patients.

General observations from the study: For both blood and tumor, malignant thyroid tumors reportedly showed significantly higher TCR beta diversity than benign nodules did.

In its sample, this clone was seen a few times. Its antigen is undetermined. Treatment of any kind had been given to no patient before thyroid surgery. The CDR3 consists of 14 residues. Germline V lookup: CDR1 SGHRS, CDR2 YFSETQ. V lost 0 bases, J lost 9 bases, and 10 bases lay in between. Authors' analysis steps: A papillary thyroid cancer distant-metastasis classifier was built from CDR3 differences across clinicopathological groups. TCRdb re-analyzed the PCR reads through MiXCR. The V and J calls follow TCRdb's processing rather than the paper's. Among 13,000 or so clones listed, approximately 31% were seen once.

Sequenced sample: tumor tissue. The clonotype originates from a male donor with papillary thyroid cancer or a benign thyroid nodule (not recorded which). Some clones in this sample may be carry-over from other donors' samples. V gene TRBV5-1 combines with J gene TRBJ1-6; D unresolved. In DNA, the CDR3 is TGCGCCAGCAGCTTGGCAGGAAGGCGTTCACCCCTCCACTTT. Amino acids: CASSLAGRRSPLHF.